The T cell receptor beta chain described here comes from a study of blood T cell repertoires in COVID-19. Study-level background: Researchers got acute and convalescent COVID-19 samples from the United States, Italy and Spain. The analysed material was cDNA or gDNA that came from T cells, B-cell-depleted T cells, or PBMCs.

Assay used: immunoSEQ multiplex PCR; TCRdb lists only in-frame clones, some missing. The data hold some 670,000 clones, with about nine tenths observed a single time. The J segment lost 0 bases and the V segment lost 2 bases, leaving 13 bases of the junction unmatched. CDR3 length: 21 amino acids. CDR1 is KGHDR and CDR2 is SFDVKD in the germline V gene. V and J are TRBV24-1 and TRBJ2-6; 9 bases align to TRBD1. Sequences were obtained from peripheral blood. The sequence derives from a woman younger than 30 with acute or convalescent COVID-19. The CDR3: CATSDCCRTGASSSGANVLTF. CDR3 DNA sequence: TGTGCCACCAGTGATTGTTGTCGGACAGGGGCGTCTAGCTCTGGGGCCAACGTCCTGACTTTC.